This T cell receptor (beta chain) was obtained from a study of lymphopenia after photon versus proton radiotherapy. The CDR3 sequence is 17 residues long. Germline V gives CDR1 MNHEY, CDR2 SMNVEV (reference sequence). V dropped 3 bases and J dropped 4; count of bases not matched to a gene: 15. The study, taken as a whole, reports: Relative stability marked proton patients; photon patients lost diversity and naive cells. In patients who died, overall survival fell as post-nadir TCR diversity dropped more. Only patients who died were analyzed for survival; proton advantage is unproven.

About this clone: What it recognizes is unknown.

Sequencing was performed with immunoSEQ multiplex PCR; in TCRdb, only in-frame clones are kept and a portion is missing. The data contain more than 25,000 clones, roughly 87% of them singletons. This TCR derives from a man aged 50-59 years with gastric cancer. This chain joins TRBV27 and TRBJ2-7; 7 nucleotides line up with TRBD2. This sample comprised peripheral blood, obtained from a patient treated with photon-based radiotherapy. The CDR3 loop reads CASSFEKTPSGLYEQYF. CDR3 DNA: TGTGCCAGCAGTTTTGAAAAAACCCCTAGCGGACTTTACGAGCAGTACTTC.